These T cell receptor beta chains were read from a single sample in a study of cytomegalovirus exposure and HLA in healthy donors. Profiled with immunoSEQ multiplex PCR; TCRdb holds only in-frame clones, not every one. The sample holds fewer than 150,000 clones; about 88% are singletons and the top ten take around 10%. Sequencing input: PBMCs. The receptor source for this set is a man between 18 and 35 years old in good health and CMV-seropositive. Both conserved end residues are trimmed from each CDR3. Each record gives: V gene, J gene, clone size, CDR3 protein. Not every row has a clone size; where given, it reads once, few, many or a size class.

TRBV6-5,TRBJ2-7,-,ASSYSPPGTYEQY
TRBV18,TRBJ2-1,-,ASSPPQGSFYNEQF
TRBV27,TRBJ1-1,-,ASSGRFGEAF
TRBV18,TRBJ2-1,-,ASSPSGGAYNEQF
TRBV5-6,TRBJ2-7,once,ASSWRGRVSYEQY
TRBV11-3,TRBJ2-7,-,ASSHLAGRPYEQY
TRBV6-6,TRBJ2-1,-,ASSYPSGLLYNEQF
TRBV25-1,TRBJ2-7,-,ASSEYGTGGRYEQY
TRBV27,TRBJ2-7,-,ASSLSRGIEQY
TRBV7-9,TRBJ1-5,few,ASSLEGASQPQH
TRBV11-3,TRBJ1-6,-,ASSSGTATNSPLH
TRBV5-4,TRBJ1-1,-,ASSSMMRTEAF
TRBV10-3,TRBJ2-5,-,AIGVSGGKRETQY
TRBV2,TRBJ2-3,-,ASRRGDRGTDTQY
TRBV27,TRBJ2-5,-,ASSFRERRPQETQY
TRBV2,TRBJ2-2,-,ASKVTSGNTGELF
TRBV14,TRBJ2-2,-,ASSPYTGELF
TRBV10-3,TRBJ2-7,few,AISEAGASTYEQY
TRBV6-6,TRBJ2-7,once,ASSSYVGGEGEQY
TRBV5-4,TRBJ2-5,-,ASSSLLQGGQETQY
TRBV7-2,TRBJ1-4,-,ASSSVMGANGKLF
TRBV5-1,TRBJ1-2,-,ASSAQGSLNYGYT
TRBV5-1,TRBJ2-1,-,ASSLTPFSYNEQF
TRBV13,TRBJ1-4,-,ASSLGQGEKLF
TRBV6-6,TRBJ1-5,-,ASSYVGGNQPQH
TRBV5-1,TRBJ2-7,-,ASSSGLEVYEQY
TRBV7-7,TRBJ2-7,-,ASSPLHRERYEQY
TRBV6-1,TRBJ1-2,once,ASSEGQAAYGYT
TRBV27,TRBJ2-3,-,ASSLTLQGAPITDTQY
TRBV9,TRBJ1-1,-,ASSARDSSTEAF
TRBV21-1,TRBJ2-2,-,ASSRTPGTGGTGELF
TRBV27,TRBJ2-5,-,ASSKDGGETQY
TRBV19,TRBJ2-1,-,ASRDSGTNFHEQF
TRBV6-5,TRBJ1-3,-,ASSPLAGQGHTIY
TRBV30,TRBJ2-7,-,AWVGTRGFYEQY
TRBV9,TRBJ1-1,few,ASSRTGSGTEAF
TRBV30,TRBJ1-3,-,AWSAGSSGNTIY
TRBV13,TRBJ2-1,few,ASSLGHGMWNEQF
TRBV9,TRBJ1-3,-,ASRSLGQDKNTIY
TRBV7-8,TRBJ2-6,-,ASSPGQGRPGANVLT
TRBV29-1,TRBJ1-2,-,SVAQWDSYYT
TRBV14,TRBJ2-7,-,ASSQTSGRYEQY
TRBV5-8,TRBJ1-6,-,ASSLGTGGNSPLH
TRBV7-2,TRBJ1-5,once,ASSLGDTSGPQH
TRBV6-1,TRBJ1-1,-,ASSELGTGQTEAF